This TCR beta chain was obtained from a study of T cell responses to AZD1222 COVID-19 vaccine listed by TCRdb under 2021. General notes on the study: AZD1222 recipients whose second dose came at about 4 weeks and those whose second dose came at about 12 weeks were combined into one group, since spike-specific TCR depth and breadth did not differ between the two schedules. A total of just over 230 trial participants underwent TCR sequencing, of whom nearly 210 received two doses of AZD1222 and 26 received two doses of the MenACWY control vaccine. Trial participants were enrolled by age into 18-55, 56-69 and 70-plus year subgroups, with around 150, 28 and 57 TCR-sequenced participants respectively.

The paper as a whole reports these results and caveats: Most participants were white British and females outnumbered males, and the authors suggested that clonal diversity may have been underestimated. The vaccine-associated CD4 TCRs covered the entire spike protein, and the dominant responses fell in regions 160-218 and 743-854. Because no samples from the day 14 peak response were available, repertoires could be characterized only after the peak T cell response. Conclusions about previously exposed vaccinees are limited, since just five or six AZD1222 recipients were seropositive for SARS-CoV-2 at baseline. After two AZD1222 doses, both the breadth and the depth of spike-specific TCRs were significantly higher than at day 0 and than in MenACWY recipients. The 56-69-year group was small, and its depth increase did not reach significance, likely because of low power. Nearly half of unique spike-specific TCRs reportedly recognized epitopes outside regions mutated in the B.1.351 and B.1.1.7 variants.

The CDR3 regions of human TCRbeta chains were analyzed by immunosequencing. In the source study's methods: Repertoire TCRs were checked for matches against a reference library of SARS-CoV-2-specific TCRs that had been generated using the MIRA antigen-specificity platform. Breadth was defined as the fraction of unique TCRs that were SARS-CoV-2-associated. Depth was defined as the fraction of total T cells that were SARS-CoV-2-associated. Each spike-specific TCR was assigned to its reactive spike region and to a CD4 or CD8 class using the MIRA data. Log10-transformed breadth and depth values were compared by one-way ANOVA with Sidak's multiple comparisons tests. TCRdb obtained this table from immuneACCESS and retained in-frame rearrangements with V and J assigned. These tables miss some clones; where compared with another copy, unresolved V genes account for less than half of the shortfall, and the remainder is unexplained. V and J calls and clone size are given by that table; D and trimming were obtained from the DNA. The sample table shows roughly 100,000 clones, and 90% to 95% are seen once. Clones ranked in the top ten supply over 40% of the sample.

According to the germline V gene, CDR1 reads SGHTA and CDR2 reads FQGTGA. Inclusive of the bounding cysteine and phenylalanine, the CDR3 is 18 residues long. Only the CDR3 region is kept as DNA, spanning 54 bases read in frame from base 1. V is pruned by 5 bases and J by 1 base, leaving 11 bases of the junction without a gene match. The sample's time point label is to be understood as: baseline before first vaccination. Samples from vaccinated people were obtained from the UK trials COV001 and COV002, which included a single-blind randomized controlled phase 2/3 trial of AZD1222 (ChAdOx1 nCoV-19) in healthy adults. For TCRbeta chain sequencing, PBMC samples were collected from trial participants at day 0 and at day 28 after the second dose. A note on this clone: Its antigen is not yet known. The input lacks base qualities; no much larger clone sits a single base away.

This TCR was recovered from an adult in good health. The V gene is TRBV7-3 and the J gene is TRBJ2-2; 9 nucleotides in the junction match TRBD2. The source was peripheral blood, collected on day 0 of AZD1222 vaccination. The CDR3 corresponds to CASSLRGLALGNTGELFF. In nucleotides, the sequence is TGTGCCAGCAGCCTAAGAGGACTAGCGCTAGGGAACACCGGGGAGCTGTTTTTT.